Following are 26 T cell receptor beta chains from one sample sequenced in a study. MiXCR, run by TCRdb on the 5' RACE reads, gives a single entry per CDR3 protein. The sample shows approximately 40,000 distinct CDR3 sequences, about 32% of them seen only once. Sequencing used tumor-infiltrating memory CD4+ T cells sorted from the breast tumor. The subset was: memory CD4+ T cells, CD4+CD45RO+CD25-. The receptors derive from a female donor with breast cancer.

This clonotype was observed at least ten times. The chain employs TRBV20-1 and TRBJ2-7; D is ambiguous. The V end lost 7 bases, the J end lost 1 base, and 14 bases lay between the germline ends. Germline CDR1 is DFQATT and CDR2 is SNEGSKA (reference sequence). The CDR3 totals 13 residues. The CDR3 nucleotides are TGCAGTGGCTGGCTCACGACTTCCTACGAGCAGTACTTC. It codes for CSGWLTTSYEQYF.

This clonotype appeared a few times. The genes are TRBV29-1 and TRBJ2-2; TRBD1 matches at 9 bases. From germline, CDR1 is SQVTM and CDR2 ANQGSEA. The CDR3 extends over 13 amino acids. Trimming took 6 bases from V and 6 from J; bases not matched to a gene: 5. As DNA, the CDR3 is TGCAGCGTCGGACAGGGGTTCGCCGGGGAGCTGTTTTTT. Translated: CSVGQGFAGELFF.

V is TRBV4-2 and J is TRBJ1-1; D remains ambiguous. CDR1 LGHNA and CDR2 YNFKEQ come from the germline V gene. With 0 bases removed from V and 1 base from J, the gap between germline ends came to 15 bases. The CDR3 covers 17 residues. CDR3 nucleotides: TGTGCCAGCAGCCAAGATGTATCTGGGATAACGAACACTGAAGCTTTCTTT. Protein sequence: CASSQDVSGITNTEAFF.

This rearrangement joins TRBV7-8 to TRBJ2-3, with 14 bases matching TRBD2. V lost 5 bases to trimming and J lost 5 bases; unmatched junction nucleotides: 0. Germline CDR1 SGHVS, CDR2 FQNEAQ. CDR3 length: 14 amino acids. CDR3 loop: CASSGLAGGDTQYF. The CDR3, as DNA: TGTGCCAGCAGCGGACTAGCGGGGGGAGATACGCAGTATTTT.

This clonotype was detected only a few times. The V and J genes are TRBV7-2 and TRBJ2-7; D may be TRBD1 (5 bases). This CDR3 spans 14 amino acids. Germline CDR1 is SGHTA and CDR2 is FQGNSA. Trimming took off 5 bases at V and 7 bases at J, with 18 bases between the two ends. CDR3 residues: CASSPSTVLGEQYF. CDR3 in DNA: TGTGCCAGCAGCCCATCGACAGTATTGGGGGAGCAGTACTTC.

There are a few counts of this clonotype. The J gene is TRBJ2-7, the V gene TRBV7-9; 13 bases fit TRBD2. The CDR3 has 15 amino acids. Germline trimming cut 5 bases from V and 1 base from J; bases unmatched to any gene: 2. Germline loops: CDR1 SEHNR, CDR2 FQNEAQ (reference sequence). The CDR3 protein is CASSTGLAGSYEQYF. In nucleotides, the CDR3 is TGTGCCAGCAGCACGGGACTAGCGGGGTCCTACGAGCAGTACTTC.

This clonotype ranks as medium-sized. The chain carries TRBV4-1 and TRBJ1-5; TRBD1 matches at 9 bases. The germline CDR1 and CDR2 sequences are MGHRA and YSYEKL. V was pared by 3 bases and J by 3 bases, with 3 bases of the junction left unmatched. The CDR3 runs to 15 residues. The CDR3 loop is CASSQRTGVNQPQHF. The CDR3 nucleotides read TGCGCCAGCAGCCAGCGGACAGGGGTCAATCAGCCCCAGCATTTT.

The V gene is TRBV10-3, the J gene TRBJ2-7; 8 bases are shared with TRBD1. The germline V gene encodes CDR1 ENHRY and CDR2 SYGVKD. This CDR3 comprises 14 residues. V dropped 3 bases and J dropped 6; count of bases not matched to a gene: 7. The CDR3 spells CAISDRSGGIEQYF. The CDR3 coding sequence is TGTGCCATCAGTGATCGGTCAGGGGGCATCGAGCAGTACTTC.

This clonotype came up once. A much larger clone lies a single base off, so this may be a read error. This chain's CDR3 is CASSLTGTGYSGANVLTF. In DNA form, the CDR3 reads TGCGCCAGCAGCTTGACCGGGACAGGGTATTCTGGGGCCAACGTCCTGACTTTC. The gene calls are TRBV5-1 and TRBJ2-6, with 9 nucleotides matching TRBD1. J lost 1 base, V lost 1 base, and 6 bases had no gene match. There are 18 residues in the CDR3. CDR1 is SGHRS, CDR2 YFSETQ, per germline.

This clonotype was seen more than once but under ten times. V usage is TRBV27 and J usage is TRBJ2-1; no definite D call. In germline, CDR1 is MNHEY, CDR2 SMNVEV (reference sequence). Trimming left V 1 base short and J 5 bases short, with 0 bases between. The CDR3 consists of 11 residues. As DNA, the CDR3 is TGTGCCAGCAGTTTATACAATGAGCAGTTCTTC. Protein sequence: CASSLYNEQFF.

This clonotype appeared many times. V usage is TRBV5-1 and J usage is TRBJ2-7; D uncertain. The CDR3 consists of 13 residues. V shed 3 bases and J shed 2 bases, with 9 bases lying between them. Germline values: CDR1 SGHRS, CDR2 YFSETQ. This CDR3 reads CASSWTNTYEQYF. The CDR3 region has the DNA TGCGCCAGCAGCTGGACGAATACCTACGAGCAGTACTTC.

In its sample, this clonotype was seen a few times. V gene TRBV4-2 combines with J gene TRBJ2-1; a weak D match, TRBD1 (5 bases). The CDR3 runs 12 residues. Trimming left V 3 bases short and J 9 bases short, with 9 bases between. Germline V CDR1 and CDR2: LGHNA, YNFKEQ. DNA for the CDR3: TGTGCCAGCAGCCAGGGGCGGAGTGAGCAGTTCTTC. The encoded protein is CASSQGRSEQFF.

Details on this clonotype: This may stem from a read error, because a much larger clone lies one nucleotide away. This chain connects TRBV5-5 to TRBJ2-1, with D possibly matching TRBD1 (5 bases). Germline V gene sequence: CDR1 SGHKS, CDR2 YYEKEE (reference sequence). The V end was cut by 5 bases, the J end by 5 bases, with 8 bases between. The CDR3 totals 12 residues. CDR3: CASRGLDNEQFF. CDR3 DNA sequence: TGTGCCAGCAGGGGGCTCGACAATGAGCAGTTCTTC. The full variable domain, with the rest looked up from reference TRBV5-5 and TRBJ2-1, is DAGVTQSPTHLIKTRGQQVTLRCSPISGHKSVSWYQQVLGQGPQFIFQYYEKEERGRGNFPDRFSARQFPNYSSELNVNALLLGDSALYLCASRGLDNEQFFGPGTRLTVL.

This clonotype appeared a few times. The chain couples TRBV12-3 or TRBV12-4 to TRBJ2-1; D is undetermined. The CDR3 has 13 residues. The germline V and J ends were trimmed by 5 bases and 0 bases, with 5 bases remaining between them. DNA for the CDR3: TGTGCCAGCAGTGCCGACTCCTACAATGAGCAGTTCTTC. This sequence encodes CASSADSYNEQFF.

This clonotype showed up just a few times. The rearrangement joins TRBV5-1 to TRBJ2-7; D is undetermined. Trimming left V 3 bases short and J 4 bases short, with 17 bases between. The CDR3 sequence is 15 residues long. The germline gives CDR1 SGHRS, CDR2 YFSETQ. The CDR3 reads CASSSTGVRLYEQYF. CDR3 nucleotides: TGCGCCAGCAGCTCGACTGGGGTGAGGCTGTACGAGCAGTACTTC. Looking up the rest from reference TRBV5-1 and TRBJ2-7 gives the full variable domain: KAGVTQTPRYLIKTRGQQVTLSCSPISGHRSVSWYQQTPGQGLQFLFEYFSETQRNKGNFPGRFSGRQFSNSRSEMNVSTLELGDSALYLCASSSTGVRLYEQYFGPGTRLTVT.

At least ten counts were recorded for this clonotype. The CDR3, as DNA: TGTGCCAGCAGCCCGACAGGCCGGGAGAAAGAGACCCAGTACTTC. Its protein is CASSPTGREKETQYF. This chain uses TRBV4-2 with TRBJ2-5, with D perhaps TRBD1 or TRBD2 (6 bases each). The CDR3 has 15 residues. The V and J ends lost 4 bases and 3 bases respectively, with 15 bases between them. CDR1 LGHNA and CDR2 YNFKEQ come from the germline V gene.

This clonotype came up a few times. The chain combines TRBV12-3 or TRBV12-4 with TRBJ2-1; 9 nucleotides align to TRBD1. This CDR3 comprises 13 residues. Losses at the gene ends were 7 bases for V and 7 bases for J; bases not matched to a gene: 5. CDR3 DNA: TGTGCCAGCATTCGGACAGGGGTAAATGAGCAGTTCTTC. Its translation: CASIRTGVNEQFF.

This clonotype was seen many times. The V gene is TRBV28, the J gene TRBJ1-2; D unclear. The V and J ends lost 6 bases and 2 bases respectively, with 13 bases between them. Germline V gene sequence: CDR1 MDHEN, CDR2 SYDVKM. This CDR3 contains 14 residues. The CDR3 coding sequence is TGTGCCAGCAGCCCTCTACATGTGAACTATGGCTACACCTTC. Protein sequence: CASSPLHVNYGYTF.

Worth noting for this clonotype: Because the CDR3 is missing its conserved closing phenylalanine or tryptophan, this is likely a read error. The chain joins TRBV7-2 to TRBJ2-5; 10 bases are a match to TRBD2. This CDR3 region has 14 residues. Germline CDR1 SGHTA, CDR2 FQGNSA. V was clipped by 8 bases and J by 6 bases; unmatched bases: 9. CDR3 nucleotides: TGTGCCAGCGGGGCTAGCGGGAGAGGAAAGACCCAGTACTTA. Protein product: CASGASGRGKTQYL.

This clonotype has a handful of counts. The CDR3 DNA is TGCAGTGCTTCAGCAGGTAGCGGGGCCATTCAGTACTTC. As protein: CSASAGSGAIQYF. The V gene is TRBV20-1, the J gene TRBJ2-4; TRBD2 agrees at 8 bases. V dropped 5 bases and J dropped 9; count of bases not matched to a gene: 9. The CDR3 has 13 residues. In germline, CDR1 is DFQATT, CDR2 SNEGSKA (reference sequence).

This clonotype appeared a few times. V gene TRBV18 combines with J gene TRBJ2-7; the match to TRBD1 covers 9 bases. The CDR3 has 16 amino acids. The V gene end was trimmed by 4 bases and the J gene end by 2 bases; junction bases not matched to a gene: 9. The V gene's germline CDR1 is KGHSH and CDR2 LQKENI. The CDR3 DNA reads TGTGCCAGCTCACAACCCGGGACAGGGTCCCCCTACGAGCAGTACTTC. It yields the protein CASSQPGTGSPYEQYF. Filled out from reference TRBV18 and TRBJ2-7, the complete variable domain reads NAGVMQNPRHLVRRRGQEARLRCSPMKGHSHVYWYRQLPEEGLKFMVYLQKENIIDESGMPKERFSAEFPKEGPSILRIQQVVRGDSAAYFCASSQPGTGSPYEQYFGPGTRLTVT.

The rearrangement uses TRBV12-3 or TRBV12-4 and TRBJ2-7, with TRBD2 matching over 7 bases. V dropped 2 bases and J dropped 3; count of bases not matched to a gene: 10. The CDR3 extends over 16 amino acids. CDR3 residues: CASSLSGGLGVYEQYF. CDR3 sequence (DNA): TGTGCCAGCAGTTTATCGGGGGGATTGGGTGTCTACGAGCAGTACTTC.

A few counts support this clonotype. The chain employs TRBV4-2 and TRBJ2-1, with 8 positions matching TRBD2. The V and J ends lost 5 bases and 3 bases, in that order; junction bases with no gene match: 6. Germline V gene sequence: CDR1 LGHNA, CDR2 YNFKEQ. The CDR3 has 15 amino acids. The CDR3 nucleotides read TGTGCCAGCAGCTCACGGCGGGAGGTCTACAATGAGCAGTTCTTC. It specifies CASSSRREVYNEQFF.

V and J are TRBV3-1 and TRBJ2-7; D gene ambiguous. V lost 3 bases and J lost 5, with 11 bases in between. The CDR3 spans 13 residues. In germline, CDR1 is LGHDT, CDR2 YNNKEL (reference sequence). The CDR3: CASSHLGGNEQYF. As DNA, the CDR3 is TGTGCCAGCAGCCACTTAGGTGGGAACGAGCAGTACTTC.

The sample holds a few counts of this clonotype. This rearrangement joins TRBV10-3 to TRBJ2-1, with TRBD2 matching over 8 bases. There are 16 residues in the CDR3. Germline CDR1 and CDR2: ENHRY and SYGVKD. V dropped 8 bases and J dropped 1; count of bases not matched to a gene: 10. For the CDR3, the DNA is TGTGCCATCGGAGATAGAGCGGGAGTTTCCTACAATGAGCAGTTCTTC. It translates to CAIGDRAGVSYNEQFF.

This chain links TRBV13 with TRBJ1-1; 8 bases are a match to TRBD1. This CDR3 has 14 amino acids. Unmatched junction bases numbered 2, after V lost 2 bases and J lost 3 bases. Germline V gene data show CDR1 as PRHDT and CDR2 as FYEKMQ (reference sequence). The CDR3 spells CASSLNRGDTEAFF. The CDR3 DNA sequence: TGTGCCAGCAGCTTAAACAGGGGGGACACTGAAGCTTTCTTT. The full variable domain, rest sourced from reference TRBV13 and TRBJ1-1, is AAGVIQSPRHLIKEKRETATLKCYPIPRHDTVYWYQQGPGQDPQFLISFYEKMQSDKGSIPDRFSAQQFSDYHSELNMSSLELGDSALYFCASSLNRGDTEAFFGQGTRLTVV.